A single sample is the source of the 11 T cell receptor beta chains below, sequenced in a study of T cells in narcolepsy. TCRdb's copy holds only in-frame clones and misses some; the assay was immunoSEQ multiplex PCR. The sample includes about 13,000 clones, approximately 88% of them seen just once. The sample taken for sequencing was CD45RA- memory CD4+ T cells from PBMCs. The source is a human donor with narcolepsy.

CDR3 region: CASSPGQTYGYTF. The CDR3 nucleotides read TGTGCCAGCAGCCCCGGACAGACCTATGGCTACACCTTC. The chain couples TRBV5-6 to TRBJ1-2; possibly TRBD1 for D (6 bases). Trimming took 4 bases from V and 4 from J, leaving 11 bases between them. The germline V gene encodes CDR1 SGHDT and CDR2 YYEEEE. The CDR3 is made up of 13 amino acids. The full variable domain, completed using reference TRBV5-6 and TRBJ1-2, is DAGVTQSPTHLIKTRGQQVTLRCSPKSGHDTVSWYQQALGQGPQFIFQYYEEEERQRGNFPDRFSGHQFPNYSSELNVNALLLGDSALYLCASSPGQTYGYTFGSGTRLTVV.

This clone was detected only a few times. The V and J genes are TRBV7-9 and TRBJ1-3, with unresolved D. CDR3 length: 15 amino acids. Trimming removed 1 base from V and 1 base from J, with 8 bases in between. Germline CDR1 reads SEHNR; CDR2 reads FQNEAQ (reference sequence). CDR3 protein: CASSLVRGSGNTIYF. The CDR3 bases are TGTGCCAGCAGCTTAGTCCGGGGATCTGGAAACACCATATATTTT.

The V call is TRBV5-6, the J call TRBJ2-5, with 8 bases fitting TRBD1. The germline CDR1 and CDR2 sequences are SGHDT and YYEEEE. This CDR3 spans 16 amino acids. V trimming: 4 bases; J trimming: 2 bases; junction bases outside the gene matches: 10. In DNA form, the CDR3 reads TGTGCCAGCAGCGGAACCGGGACAGGTTCTCAAGAGACCCAGTACTTC. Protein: CASSGTGTGSQETQYF.

The DNA for the CDR3 is TGTGCCAGCTCGCTCGGGACTAGCGGGTCGTTAGGGAATGAGCAGTTCTTC. Translated, it gives CASSLGTSGSLGNEQFF. The chain uses TRBV18 and TRBJ2-1, with 12 nucleotides matching TRBD2. This CDR3 spans 17 amino acids. With V trimmed by 6 bases and J by 7 bases, 13 bases remained unmatched. Germline assignment: CDR1 KGHSH and CDR2 LQKENI.

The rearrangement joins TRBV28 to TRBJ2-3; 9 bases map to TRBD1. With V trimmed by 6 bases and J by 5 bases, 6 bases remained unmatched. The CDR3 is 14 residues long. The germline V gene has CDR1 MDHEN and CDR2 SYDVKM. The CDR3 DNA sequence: TGTGCCAGCAGCACAGGGACAGGGAAAGATACGCAGTATTTT. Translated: CASSTGTGKDTQYF.

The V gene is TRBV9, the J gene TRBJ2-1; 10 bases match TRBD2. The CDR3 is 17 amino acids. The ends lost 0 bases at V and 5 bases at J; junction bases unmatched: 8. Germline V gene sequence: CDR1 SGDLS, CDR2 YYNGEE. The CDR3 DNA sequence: TGTGCCAGCAGCGTAGGTGGGAGCGGGAGGGCCAACAATGAGCAGTTCTTC. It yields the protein CASSVGGSGRANNEQFF. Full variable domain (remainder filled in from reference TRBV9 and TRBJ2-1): DSGVTQTPKHLITATGQRVTLRCSPRSGDLSVYWYQQSLDQGLQFLIQYYNGEERAKGNILERFSAQQFPDLHSELNLSSLELGDSALYFCASSVGGSGRANNEQFFGPGTRLTVL.

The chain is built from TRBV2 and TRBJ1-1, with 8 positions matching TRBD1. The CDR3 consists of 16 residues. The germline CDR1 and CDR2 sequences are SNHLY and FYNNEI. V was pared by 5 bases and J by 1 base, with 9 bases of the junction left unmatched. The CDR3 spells CASSTTPQGANTEAFF. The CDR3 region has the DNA TGTGCCAGCAGTACTACACCCCAGGGGGCGAACACTGAAGCTTTCTTT.

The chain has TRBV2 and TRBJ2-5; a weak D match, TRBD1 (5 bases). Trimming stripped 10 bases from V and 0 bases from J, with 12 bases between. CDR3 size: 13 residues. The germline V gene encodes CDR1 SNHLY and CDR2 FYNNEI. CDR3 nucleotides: TGTGCCACTAGGAACAGGTACCAAGAGACCCAGTACTTC. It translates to CATRNRYQETQYF.

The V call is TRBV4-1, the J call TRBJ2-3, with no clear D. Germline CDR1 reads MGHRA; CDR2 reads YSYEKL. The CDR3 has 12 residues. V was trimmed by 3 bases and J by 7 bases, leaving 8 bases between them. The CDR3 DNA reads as TGCGCCAGCAGCCAGATACTCAATACGCAGTATTTT. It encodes CASSQILNTQYF.

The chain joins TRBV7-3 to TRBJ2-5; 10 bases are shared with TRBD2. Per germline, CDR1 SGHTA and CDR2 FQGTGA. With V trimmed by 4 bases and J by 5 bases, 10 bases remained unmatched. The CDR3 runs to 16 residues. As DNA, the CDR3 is TGTGCCAGCAGCTCATCCCCGGGACTAGCGACGGAGACCCAGTACTTC. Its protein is CASSSSPGLATETQYF.

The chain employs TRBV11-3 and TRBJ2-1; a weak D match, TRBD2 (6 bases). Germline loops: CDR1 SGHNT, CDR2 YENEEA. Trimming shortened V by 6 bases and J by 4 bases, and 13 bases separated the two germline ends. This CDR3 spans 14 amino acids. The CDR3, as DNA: TGTGCCAGCAGTTTAAGCGGGCAGTACAATGAGCAGTTCTTC. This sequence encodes CASSLSGQYNEQFF.